These 30 T cell receptor beta chains came from one sample sequenced in a study of TIL therapy for anti-PD-1-resistant metastatic lung cancer. Time point denoted: pre-treatment sample, taken before nivolumab and TIL therapy. Most excised metastases sampled were pleural nodules or supraclavicular lymph nodes. The libraries were made with immunoSEQ v3. Only in-frame clones appear in the TCRdb table, and some are missing; sequencing was by immunoSEQ multiplex PCR. The sample comprises about 100,000 clones, less than 70% of which are singletons, and 11% rests with the top ten. This material consisted of tumor tissue, taken at baseline. The receptors originated from a person aged 25-80 years with non-small cell lung cancer.

V usage is TRBV21-1 and J usage is TRBJ2-7; the DNA was not used to check the table's D call, TRBD2. TRBV21-1 is reported as a pseudogene. The CDR3 is made up of 15 amino acids. The CDR3 loop is CASGRDRGGSGKSYF. The CDR3 nucleotides are TGTGCCAGCGGACGGGACAGAGGCGGTAGCGGGAAATCGTACTTC.

This clone has a handful of counts. V usage is TRBV7-9 and J usage is TRBJ1-1; 9 bases align to TRBD1. The CDR3 totals 16 residues. CDR1 and CDR2 (germline): SEHNR, FQNEAQ (reference sequence). V lost 5 bases, J lost 5 bases, and 12 bases stayed unmatched. The CDR3 spells CASSPSTTGGGTEAFF. In DNA, the CDR3 is TGTGCCAGCAGCCCAAGTACGACAGGGGGAGGAACTGAAGCTTTCTTT.

This chain uses TRBV27 with TRBJ2-5; 12 bases are shared with TRBD1. V lost 6 bases and J lost 5; bases outside the gene matches: 1. The CDR3 length is 13 residues. Germline V lookup: CDR1 MNHEY, CDR2 SMNVEV (reference sequence). CDR3 DNA sequence: TGTGCCAGCAGGGGGACAGGGGGCGAGACCCAGTACTTC. Translated: CASRGTGGETQYF.

The genes are TRBV6-2 or TRBV6-3 and TRBJ2-1; possibly TRBD1 for D (6 bases). The V gene's germline CDR1 is MNHEY and CDR2 SVGEGT. This CDR3 is built from 14 residues. The V gene lost 4 bases and the J gene lost 9 bases, with 16 bases spanning the gap. CDR3 DNA: TGTGCCAGCAGTTCGGGCCATGGACAGTTTGAGCAGTTCTTC. Amino acids: CASSSGHGQFEQFF.

The V call is TRBV28, the J call TRBJ1-5; 7 bases line up with TRBD1. V shed 8 bases and J 7 bases; nucleotides not matched to a gene: 11. The CDR3 extends over 14 amino acids. Germline V gene sequence: CDR1 MDHEN, CDR2 SYDVKM. CDR3 residues: CASLTGGGWQPQHF. In nucleotides, the CDR3 is TGTGCCAGCCTCACGGGAGGGGGCTGGCAGCCCCAGCATTTT.

CDR3 bases: TGTGCCAGCAGCGAAATCGGGACAATCCGTCAGCCCCAGCATTTT. It translates to CASSEIGTIRQPQHF. The chain is built from TRBV7-2 and TRBJ1-5, with a possible D match to TRBD1 (6 bases). Trimming pared 5 bases from V and 6 bases from J, leaving 17 bases between. Germline-derived CDR1 and CDR2 are SGHTA and FQGNSA. The CDR3 loop spans 15 amino acids.

This chain joins TRBV19 and TRBJ1-5; no reliable D call. Deletions cut 6 bases from V and 10 bases from J, with 22 bases between. The CDR3 spans 15 residues. Germline V gene sequence: CDR1 LNHDA, CDR2 SQIVND (reference sequence). CDR3 bases: TGTGCCAGTAGCCAACTGACCCGCCACCGAAACCCCCAGCATTTT. This sequence encodes CASSQLTRHRNPQHF.

In this sample, this clone turned up a few times. The rearrangement links TRBV4-3 to TRBJ2-1, with 10 bases identical to TRBD2. This CDR3 spans 18 amino acids. The trim removed 3 bases at V and 4 bases at J, leaving 12 bases unmatched. CDR1 is LGHNA, CDR2 YSLEER, per germline. In DNA, the CDR3 is TGCGCCAGCAGCCAGGGTGGACTAGCGGCGGCGGGATACAATGAGCAGTTCTTC. Its translation is CASSQGGLAAAGYNEQFF.

This clone showed up just once. This chain connects TRBV29-1 to TRBJ2-3; TRBD2 matches at 10 bases. V lost 6 bases, J lost 2 bases, and 23 bases stayed unmatched. CDR3 length: 20 amino acids. Germline lookup yields CDR1 SQVTM and CDR2 ANQGSEA. CDR3 in DNA: TGCAGCGTCGAACCCCTCCGGAGGACTAGCGGAGGGCCCAACACAGATACGCAGTATTTT. Protein: CSVEPLRRTSGGPNTDTQYF.

This clone appeared a few times. This chain uses TRBV2 with TRBJ1-2; D remains unclear. CDR1 and CDR2 from the germline V gene are SNHLY and FYNNEI. V was cut by 4 bases and J by 2 bases, with 5 bases left in between. This CDR3 is 12 amino acids long. The CDR3 sequence: CASSGRNYGYTF. CDR3 nucleotides: TGTGCCAGCAGTGGCAGAAACTATGGCTACACCTTC.

The genes are TRBV5-1 and TRBJ2-3; D gene uncertain. Germline V gene lookup returns CDR1 SGHRS and CDR2 YFSETQ. The CDR3 runs to 15 residues. Trimming left V 1 base short and J 5 bases short, with 14 bases between. The DNA for the CDR3 is TGCGCCAGCAGCTTGTTCACTTCTGGCGAAGATACGCAGTATTTT. It specifies CASSLFTSGEDTQYF.

In DNA form, the CDR3 reads TGTGCCAGCAGCTTCGGATACGGGCAGGGGAACACCGGGGAGCTGTTTTTT. This sequence encodes CASSFGYGQGNTGELFF. The chain has TRBV11-3 and TRBJ2-2; D is possibly TRBD1 (5 bases). The V gene lost 3 bases and the J gene lost 1 base, with 15 bases spanning the gap. This CDR3 comprises 17 residues. Germline CDR1 is SGHNT and CDR2 is YENEEA.

V gene TRBV5-1 combines with J gene TRBJ1-2; D remains unclear. This CDR3 is built from 13 residues. Trimming left V 7 bases short and J 0 bases short, with 10 bases between. Germline CDR1 and CDR2: SGHRS and YFSETQ. In DNA, the CDR3 is TGCGCCAGCCGCCGGACGGCTAACTATGGCTACACCTTC. It translates to CASRRTANYGYTF. Complete variable domain (other parts from reference TRBV5-1 and TRBJ1-2): KAGVTQTPRYLIKTRGQQVTLSCSPISGHRSVSWYQQTPGQGLQFLFEYFSETQRNKGNFPGRFSGRQFSNSRSEMNVSTLELGDSALYLCASRRTANYGYTFGSGTRLTVV.

This rearrangement joins TRBV21-1 to TRBJ2-7; the table's D call TRBD1 went unverified against the DNA. TRBV21-1 is flagged as a pseudogene. This CDR3 region has 15 residues. Here the CDR3 reads CASSKGGQGLREQYF. DNA of the CDR3: TGTGCCAGCAGCAAAGGGGGACAGGGGCTGCGCGAGCAGTACTTC.

This chain connects TRBV2 to TRBJ2-7, with a possible D match to TRBD1 (5 bases). V was cut by 5 bases and J by 3 bases, with 8 bases left in between. CDR1 and CDR2 (germline): SNHLY, FYNNEI. The CDR3 covers 12 residues. As DNA, the CDR3 is TGTGCCAGCAGTCCAGGGCACTACGAGCAGTACTTC. Translating it yields CASSPGHYEQYF.

The chain combines TRBV29-1 with TRBJ2-7; maybe TRBD2 (6 bases). V was pared by 6 bases and J by 4 bases, with 10 bases between. This CDR3 region has 11 residues. Germline-derived CDR1 and CDR2 are SQVTM and ANQGSEA. CDR3 coding DNA: TGCAGCGTCACCGGGGGTTACGAGCAGTACTTC. Protein product: CSVTGGYEQYF.

V gene TRBV7-9 combines with J gene TRBJ2-7; 12 bases match TRBD2. CDR3 length: 16 amino acids. Germline V lookup: CDR1 SEHNR, CDR2 FQNEAQ (reference sequence). V lost 8 bases to trimming and J lost 2 bases; unmatched junction nucleotides: 10. The CDR3 reads CASGSRLAGETYEQYF. The CDR3 DNA reads as TGTGCCAGCGGATCCAGACTAGCGGGGGAAACCTACGAGCAGTACTTC.

The genes are TRBV19 and TRBJ2-4, with TRBD1 matching over 7 bases. CDR3 size: 16 residues. The ends lost 3 bases at V and 0 bases at J; junction bases unmatched: 5. CDR1 is LNHDA, CDR2 SQIVND, per germline (reference sequence). CDR3 residues: CASSIGDSLAKNIQYF. CDR3 in DNA: TGTGCCAGTAGTATCGGGGACAGCCTAGCCAAAAACATTCAGTACTTC.

The chain employs TRBV3-1 (or the pseudogene TRBV3-2) and TRBJ2-2; 12 nucleotides match TRBD2. Germline lookup yields CDR1 LGHDT and CDR2 YNNKEL (reference sequence). V was clipped by 5 bases and J by 7 bases; unmatched bases: 8. This CDR3 spans 16 amino acids. The CDR3 nucleotides read TGTGCCAGCAGCTACGGACTAGCGGGATATGGCGGGGAGCTGTTTTTT. Translation gives CASSYGLAGYGGELFF.

The V gene is TRBV4-3, the J gene TRBJ2-1, with 7 bases aligning to TRBD2. This CDR3 has 18 residues. Unmatched junction bases numbered 13, after V lost 1 base and J lost 4 bases. CDR1 and CDR2 from the germline V gene are LGHNA and YSLEER. CDR3 bases: TGCGCCAGCAGCCAAGGATTATTCTTGAGCGGGGCATACAATGAGCAGTTCTTC. Translating it yields CASSQGLFLSGAYNEQFF.

This chain links TRBV9 with TRBJ2-1; D is unclear. This CDR3 is built from 14 residues. The ends were cut back, 0 bases at V and 3 bases at J, with 7 bases in the middle. From germline, CDR1 is SGDLS and CDR2 YYNGEE. The DNA of the CDR3 is TGTGCCAGCAGCGTAGACCAGGACTACAATGAGCAGTTCTTC. The encoded protein is CASSVDQDYNEQFF.

The CDR3 spells CASSKLLGTSGNNEQFF. CDR3 nucleotide sequence: TGTGCCAGCAGCAAACTTTTAGGGACTAGCGGTAACAATGAGCAGTTCTTC. The J gene is TRBJ2-1, the V gene TRBV21-1; the tabulated D call, TRBD2, remains unverified against the DNA. TRBV21-1 counts as a pseudogene. This CDR3 spans 17 amino acids.

The V and J genes are TRBV10-3 and TRBJ2-5; D is unresolved. The CDR3 totals 11 residues. Germline values: CDR1 ENHRY, CDR2 SYGVKD. Between the trimmed V and J ends, which lost 2 bases and 7 bases, there was a span of 5 bases. The CDR3 reads CAISEERTQYF. CDR3 sequence (DNA): TGTGCCATCAGTGAGGAGCGGACCCAGTACTTC.

J is TRBJ1-2 and V is TRBV19, with D possibly being TRBD1 (5 bases). Trimming removed 3 bases from V and 2 bases from J, with 7 bases in between. Germline V gene data show CDR1 as LNHDA and CDR2 as SQIVND (reference sequence). CDR3 length: 13 residues. The DNA of the CDR3 is TGTGCCAGTAGTATCGGGGGAAACTATGGCTACACCTTC. Its protein product is CASSIGGNYGYTF.

The chain recombines TRBV4-3 with TRBJ2-7; D is perhaps TRBD1 (7 bases). The germline V gene encodes CDR1 LGHNA and CDR2 YSLEER. V was pared by 0 bases and J by 3 bases, with 18 bases between. CDR3 length: 17 residues. The CDR3 sequence is CASSQEGGGDRDYEQYF. Here the CDR3 DNA reads TGCGCCAGCAGCCAAGAGGGGGGCGGAGACAGGGACTACGAGCAGTACTTC.

The chain employs TRBV5-1 and TRBJ2-1; 11 nucleotides match TRBD2. Unmatched junction bases numbered 8, after V lost 4 bases and J lost 8 bases. The CDR3 sequence is 15 residues long. Germline CDR1 and CDR2: SGHRS and YFSETQ. The CDR3 DNA sequence: TGCGCCAGCAGCGCCACTAGCGGGAGTATTTATGAGCAGTTCTTC. Amino acids: CASSATSGSIYEQFF. The entire variable domain, with the rest obtained from reference TRBV5-1 and TRBJ2-1, is as follows: KAGVTQTPRYLIKTRGQQVTLSCSPISGHRSVSWYQQTPGQGLQFLFEYFSETQRNKGNFPGRFSGRQFSNSRSEMNVSTLELGDSALYLCASSATSGSIYEQFFGPGTRLTVL.

This chain connects TRBV7-8 to TRBJ2-1; D unresolved. In germline, CDR1 is SGHVS, CDR2 FQNEAQ. V gave up 2 bases and J gave up 0 bases, with 8 bases separating them. This CDR3 has 15 residues. The CDR3 loop reads CASSLPASSYNEQFF. CDR3 in DNA: TGTGCCAGCAGCTTACCGGCATCCTCCTACAATGAGCAGTTCTTC.

In this sample, this clone turned up many times. The CDR3 DNA sequence: TGTGCCAGTAGTATAGATCCCCGAAGGACAAAAGTTGACACCATATATTTT. It yields the protein CASSIDPRRTKVDTIYF. This chain uses TRBV19 with TRBJ1-3; maybe TRBD1 (5 bases). V was pared by 0 bases and J by 8 bases, with 20 bases between. The CDR3 has 17 amino acids. Germline CDR1 and CDR2: LNHDA and SQIVND (reference sequence).

The chain recombines TRBV15 with TRBJ1-5, with D tentatively TRBD1 (5 bases). The ends were cut back, 3 bases at V and 7 bases at J, with 16 bases in the middle. The germline gives CDR1 LNHNV, CDR2 YYDKDF (reference sequence). The CDR3 consists of 15 residues. The CDR3 DNA follows: TGTGCCACCAGCAGTGACGGGACCCTCGGACAGCCCCAGCATTTT. Protein: CATSSDGTLGQPQHF.

This rearrangement joins TRBV9 to TRBJ1-2; D may be TRBD1 (6 bases). In germline, CDR1 is SGDLS, CDR2 YYNGEE. V shed 4 bases and J shed 4 bases, with 20 bases lying between them. The CDR3 sequence is 16 residues long. The CDR3 region has the DNA TGTGCCAGCAGCCCTCGGGACACTAGATCTATCTATGGCTACACCTTC. It codes for CASSPRDTRSIYGYTF.